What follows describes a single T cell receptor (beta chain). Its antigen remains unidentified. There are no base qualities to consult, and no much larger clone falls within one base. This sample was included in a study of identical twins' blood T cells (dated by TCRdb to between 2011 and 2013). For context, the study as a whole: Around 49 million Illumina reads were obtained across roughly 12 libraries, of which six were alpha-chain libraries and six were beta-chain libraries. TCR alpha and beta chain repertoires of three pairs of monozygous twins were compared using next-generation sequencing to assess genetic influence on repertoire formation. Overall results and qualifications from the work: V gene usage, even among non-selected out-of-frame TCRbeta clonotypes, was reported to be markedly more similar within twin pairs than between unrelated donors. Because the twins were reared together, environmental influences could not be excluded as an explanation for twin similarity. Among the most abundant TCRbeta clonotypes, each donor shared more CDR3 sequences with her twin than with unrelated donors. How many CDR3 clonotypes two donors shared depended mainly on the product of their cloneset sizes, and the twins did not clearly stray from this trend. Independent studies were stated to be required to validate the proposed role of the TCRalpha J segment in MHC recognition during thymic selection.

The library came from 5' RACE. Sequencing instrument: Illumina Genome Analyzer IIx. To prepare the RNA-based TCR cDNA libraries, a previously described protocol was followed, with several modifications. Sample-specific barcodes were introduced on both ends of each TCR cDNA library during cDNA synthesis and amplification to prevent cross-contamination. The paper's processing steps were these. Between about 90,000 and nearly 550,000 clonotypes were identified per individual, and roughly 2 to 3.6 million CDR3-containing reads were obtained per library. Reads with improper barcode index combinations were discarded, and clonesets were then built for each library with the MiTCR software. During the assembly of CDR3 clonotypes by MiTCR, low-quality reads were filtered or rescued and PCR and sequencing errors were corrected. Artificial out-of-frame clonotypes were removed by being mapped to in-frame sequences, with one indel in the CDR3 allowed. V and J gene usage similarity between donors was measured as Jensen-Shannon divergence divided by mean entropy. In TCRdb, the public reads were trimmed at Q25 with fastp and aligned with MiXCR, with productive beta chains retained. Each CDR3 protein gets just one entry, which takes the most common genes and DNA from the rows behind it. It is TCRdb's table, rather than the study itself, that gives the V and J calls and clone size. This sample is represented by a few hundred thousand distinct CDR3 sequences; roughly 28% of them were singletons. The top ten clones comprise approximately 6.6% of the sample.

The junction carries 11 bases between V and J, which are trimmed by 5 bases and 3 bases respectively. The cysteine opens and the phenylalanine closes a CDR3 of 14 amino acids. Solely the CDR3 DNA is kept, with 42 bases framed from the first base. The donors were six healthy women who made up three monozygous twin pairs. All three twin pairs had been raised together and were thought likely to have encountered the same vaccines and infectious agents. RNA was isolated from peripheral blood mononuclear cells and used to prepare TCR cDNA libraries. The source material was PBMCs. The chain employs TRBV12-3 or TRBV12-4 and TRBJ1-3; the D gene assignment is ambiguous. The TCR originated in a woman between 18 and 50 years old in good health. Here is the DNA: TGTGCCAGCAGTCCCAAAACCTATGGAAACACCATATATTTT. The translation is CASSPKTYGNTIYF.